The 21 T cell receptor beta chains below were found in one sample sequenced in a study of blood T cell repertoires in COVID-19. Sequenced by immunoSEQ multiplex PCR; TCRdb stores in-frame clones only, minus some. The table has under 300,000 clones, around 81% seen once. The sequenced sample consisted of peripheral blood. The receptors shown here come from a woman aged 55-70 years with active or convalescent COVID-19.

The V and J genes are TRBV4-2 and TRBJ1-2; D unclear. CDR1 LGHNA and CDR2 YNFKEQ come from the germline V gene. Trimming left V 0 bases short and J 3 bases short, with 11 bases between. The CDR3 extends over 15 amino acids. CDR3 nucleotides: TGTGCCAGCAGCCAAGATCAGTCAGAGGACTATGGCTACACCTTC. It is translated as CASSQDQSEDYGYTF.

The chain employs TRBV13 and TRBJ2-2; D is uncertain. The germline CDR1 and CDR2 sequences are PRHDT and FYEKMQ (reference sequence). The CDR3 is made up of 14 amino acids. V was cut by 0 bases and J by 7 bases, with 9 bases left in between. The CDR3 region is CASSLGLRLGELFF. The DNA of the CDR3 is TGTGCCAGCAGCTTAGGCCTGCGTCTCGGGGAGCTGTTTTTT.

The chain is built from TRBV27 and TRBJ2-2; 7 nucleotides agree with TRBD1. J lost 1 base, V lost 0 bases, and 2 bases had no gene match. CDR1 is MNHEY and CDR2 is SMNVEV in the germline V gene (reference sequence). The CDR3 covers 16 residues. The CDR3 DNA reads TGTGCCAGCAGTTTATCGCGGACAGGGAACACCGGGGAGCTGTTTTTT. This codes for CASSLSRTGNTGELFF.

The V and J genes are TRBV18 and TRBJ1-1, with D maybe TRBD1 (6 bases). Trimming took 3 bases from V and 6 from J, leaving 11 bases between them. Per the germline V gene, CDR1 is KGHSH and CDR2 is LQKENI. The CDR3 has 13 amino acids. CDR3 DNA: TGTGCCAGCTCACCCAGCAGGGGCCCTGAAGCTTTCTTT. Translation gives CASSPSRGPEAFF.

This rearrangement joins TRBV6-5 to TRBJ1-3; no firm D call. V gave up 7 bases and J gave up 2 bases, with 9 bases separating them. Per the germline V gene, CDR1 is MNHEY and CDR2 is SVGAGI. CDR3 length: 13 amino acids. The DNA of the CDR3 is TGTGCCAGCACCCAGTCACCTGGAAACACCATATATTTT. Residues: CASTQSPGNTIYF.

CDR3 loop: CASSFRRNGGYTF. The CDR3 DNA follows: TGTGCCAGTAGTTTCCGGAGGAATGGCGGCTACACCTTC. This rearrangement joins TRBV19 to TRBJ1-2; D is uncertain. The ends were cut back, 5 bases at V and 8 bases at J, with 15 bases in the middle. Germline lookup yields CDR1 LNHDA and CDR2 SQIVND (reference sequence). The CDR3 extends over 13 amino acids. The entire variable domain, with the rest obtained from reference TRBV19 and TRBJ1-2, is as follows: DGGITQSPKYLFRKEGQNVTLSCEQNLNHDAMYWYRQDPGQGLRLIYYSQIVNDFQKGDIAEGYSVSREKKESFPLTVTSAQKNPTAFYLCASSFRRNGGYTFGSGTRLTVV.

This clone showed up many times. The rearrangement joins TRBV7-9 to TRBJ2-7, with D perhaps TRBD1 (5 bases). From germline, CDR1 is SEHNR and CDR2 FQNEAQ (reference sequence). Trimming stripped 5 bases from V and 3 bases from J, with 17 bases between. This CDR3 contains 15 residues. The CDR3 coding sequence is TGTGCCAGCAGCGGATGGGGCACAGTTGGCTACGAGCAGTACTTC. It yields the protein CASSGWGTVGYEQYF.

This sequence joins TRBV5-1 and TRBJ2-5; a possible D gene is TRBD1 (5 bases). This CDR3 has 19 amino acids. Trimming left V 2 bases short and J 1 base short, with 24 bases between. Germline-derived CDR1 and CDR2 are SGHRS and YFSETQ. CDR3 residues: CASSLHLPSRTGAQETQYF. The CDR3 DNA reads TGCGCCAGCAGCTTACACCTCCCTTCCCGAACAGGAGCCCAAGAGACCCAGTACTTC.

This chain joins TRBV11-3 and TRBJ2-2; D is possibly TRBD1 (5 bases). The germline gives CDR1 SGHNT, CDR2 YENEEA. The CDR3 runs to 12 residues. V was cut by 2 bases and J by 7 bases, with 5 bases left in between. CDR3 protein: CASSLTGGELFF. Here the CDR3 DNA reads TGTGCCAGCAGCTTAACAGGCGGGGAGCTGTTTTTT.

V is TRBV3-1 (or the pseudogene TRBV3-2) and J is TRBJ2-3; weak D call: TRBD2 (5 bases). This CDR3 region has 18 residues. Germline V gene lookup returns CDR1 LGHDT and CDR2 YNNKEL (reference sequence). V lost 4 bases and J lost 3, with 23 bases in between. CDR3 bases: TGTGCCAGCAGCCCCCGAGGGTCCCTAGTCACGGGGACAGATACGCAGTATTTT. This translates into CASSPRGSLVTGTDTQYF.

This sequence joins TRBV1 and TRBJ1-2; the table's D gene call, TRBD1, was not cross checked with the DNA. TRBV1 is a pseudogene segment. The CDR3 runs to 16 residues. CDR3 protein: CTSSQESHRNRYGYTF. Here the CDR3 DNA reads TGCACCAGCAGCCAAGAGTCCCACAGGAACCGCTATGGCTACACCTTC.

This clone was counted a single time. The rearrangement uses TRBV28 and TRBJ1-4, with 8 bases matching TRBD1. Looked up from germline, CDR1 is MDHEN and CDR2 is SYDVKM. V shed 4 bases and J 0 bases; nucleotides not matched to a gene: 1. The CDR3 covers 15 residues. CDR3 DNA: TGTGCCAGCAGTTCGGACAGGGCAACTAATGAAAAACTGTTTTTT. Its translation: CASSSDRATNEKLFF.

J is TRBJ2-1 and V is TRBV6-2 or TRBV6-3, with 8 bases fitting TRBD1. The V gene's germline CDR1 is MNHEY and CDR2 SVGEGT. The CDR3 runs to 17 residues. The V and J ends lost 3 bases and 8 bases, in that order; junction bases with no gene match: 15. CDR3 sequence (DNA): TGTGCCAGCAGTTATCCGGACAGGTACAGGGGGAGCCATGAGCAGTTCTTC. Translated, it gives CASSYPDRYRGSHEQFF.

The chain links TRBV2 to TRBJ2-7; D is undetermined. V shed 8 bases and J shed 4 bases, with 12 bases lying between them. This CDR3 is 12 amino acids long. The germline CDR1 and CDR2 sequences are SNHLY and FYNNEI. The CDR3 is CASGSLGYEQYF. CDR3 DNA sequence: TGTGCCAGCGGTTCTCTCGGTTACGAGCAGTACTTC.

This chain joins TRBV9 and TRBJ1-2; D is possibly TRBD1 (6 bases). The germline gives CDR1 SGDLS, CDR2 YYNGEE. The CDR3 is 14 residues long. The V gene lost 0 bases and the J gene lost 3 bases, with 9 bases spanning the gap. CDR3 coding DNA: TGTGCCAGCAGCGTAGAAGGGGGGGACTATGGCTACACCTTC. This sequence encodes CASSVEGGDYGYTF.

The rearrangement links TRBV27 to TRBJ2-3; the match to TRBD2 covers 8 bases. Germline CDR1 MNHEY, CDR2 SMNVEV (reference sequence). Losses at the gene ends were 4 bases for V and 5 bases for J; bases not matched to a gene: 8. This CDR3 is built from 15 residues. CDR3 nucleotides: TGTGCCAGCAGTTCTGCGGGGGGTCTAAGAGATACGCAGTATTTT. It translates to CASSSAGGLRDTQYF.

V gene TRBV6-2 or TRBV6-3 combines with J gene TRBJ1-4; TRBD1 might be the D (6 bases). CDR3 length: 17 amino acids. Germline assignment: CDR1 MNHEY and CDR2 SVGEGT. V lost 4 bases and J lost 3, with 18 bases in between. The CDR3 DNA reads as TGTGCCAGCAGTTCGAACAGGGCCGGATATTCTAATGAAAAACTGTTTTTT. Protein product: CASSSNRAGYSNEKLFF.

This clone has a handful of counts. V and J are TRBV28 and TRBJ1-4, with a possible D match to TRBD1 (5 bases). V was cut by 2 bases and J by 8 bases, with 6 bases left in between. The CDR3 runs to 12 residues. CDR1 is MDHEN and CDR2 is SYDVKM in the germline V gene. In DNA, the CDR3 is TGTGCCAGCAGTTTACGACAGGAAAAACTGTTTTTT. This translates into CASSLRQEKLFF.

The V call is TRBV9, the J call TRBJ2-2, with unresolved D. CDR1 and CDR2 (germline): SGDLS, YYNGEE. This CDR3 has 12 amino acids. V dropped 4 bases and J dropped 3 bases, with 4 bases sitting between them. The CDR3 sequence is CASSTDTGELFF. The CDR3 nucleotides are TGTGCCAGCAGCACAGACACCGGGGAGCTGTTTTTT.

This chain connects TRBV27 to TRBJ1-2; D unresolved. The germline CDR1 and CDR2 sequences are MNHEY and SMNVEV (reference sequence). The germline V and J ends were trimmed by 3 bases and 2 bases, with 7 bases remaining between them. The CDR3 consists of 13 residues. CDR3 sequence: CASSFLSNYGYTF. In nucleotides, the CDR3 is TGTGCCAGCAGTTTTTTATCCAACTATGGCTACACCTTC.

This chain joins TRBV6-1 and TRBJ2-7; 10 bases fit TRBD1. This CDR3 has 18 residues. Germline CDR1 and CDR2: MNHNS and SASEGT. J was trimmed by 4 bases and V by 3 bases; bases with no gene match: 15. The CDR3 nucleotides are TGTGCCAGCAGTGAGAACTCCAATCGGGACAGGGGAGGGTACGAGCAGTACTTC. It specifies CASSENSNRDRGGYEQYF.